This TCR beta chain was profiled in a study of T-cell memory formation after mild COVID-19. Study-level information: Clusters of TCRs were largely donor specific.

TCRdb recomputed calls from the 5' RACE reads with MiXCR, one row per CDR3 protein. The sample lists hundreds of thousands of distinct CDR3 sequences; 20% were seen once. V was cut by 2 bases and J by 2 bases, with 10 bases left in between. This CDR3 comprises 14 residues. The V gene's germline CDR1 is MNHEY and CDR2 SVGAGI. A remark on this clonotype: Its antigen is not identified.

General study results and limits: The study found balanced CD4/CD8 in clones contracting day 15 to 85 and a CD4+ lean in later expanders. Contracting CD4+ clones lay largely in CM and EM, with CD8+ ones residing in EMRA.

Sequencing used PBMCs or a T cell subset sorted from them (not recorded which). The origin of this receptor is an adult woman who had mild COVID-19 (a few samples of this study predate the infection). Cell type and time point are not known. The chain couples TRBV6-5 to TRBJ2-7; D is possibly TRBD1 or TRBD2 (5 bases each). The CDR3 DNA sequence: TGTGCCAGCAGTTACGGGACGGAAGCCTACGAGCAGTACTTC. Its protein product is CASSYGTEAYEQYF.